Included here is one T cell receptor (beta chain) sequence, with context. The V end was cut by 6 bases, the J end by 1 base, with 6 bases between. Germline CDR1 LNHDA, CDR2 SQIVND (reference sequence). CDR3 length: 12 residues. This entry is derived from a study of T cell changes during pregnancy in multiple sclerosis. TCRdb keeps only in-frame clones here, not all; method: immunoSEQ multiplex PCR. Among tens of thousands of clones listed, about 95% were seen once. Source: peripheral blood, taken in the second trimester of pregnancy. The rearrangement uses TRBV19 and TRBJ1-1, with D possibly TRBD1 on 6 matching bases. The receptor's source is a female donor with multiple sclerosis, enrolled in a pregnancy study. The CDR3 bases are TGTGCCAGTAGGACAGGGAACACTGAAGCTTTCTTT. It is translated as CASRTGNTEAFF.